The present T cell receptor (beta chain) was sequenced within a study of STAT3 mutations in large granular lymphocyte leukemia (dated 2019 in TCRdb). The study in broad terms: About half of the T-LGLL patients who underwent longitudinal sequencing carried canonical activating STAT3 mutations. As controls within the study, two patients with natural killer LGL leukemia were also sequenced longitudinally. For each patient, sequencing was performed at an average of 4 time points, with a range of 2 to 8 samplings. From an initial cohort of 207 LGL patients, approximately 17 representative T-LGLL cases were picked for longitudinal TCRbeta and STAT3 sequencing. More than half of T-LGLL patients received one or more immunosuppressive therapy regimens, with hematologic response in about two fifths of those treated. Serial deep sequencing of TCRbeta CDR3 and STAT3 was performed in patients with T-cell large granular lymphocyte leukemia to reconstruct clonal hierarchy and dynamics. Overall study results and their limits: Every T-LGLL patient showed at least one immunodominant TCRbeta clonotype, and about half showed multiple immunodominant subclonotypes. Linking therapy response to changes in TCR clonal burden was complicated by variable intervals between samplings and by differing treatment regimens. Because no samples were available when a clone first appeared, clonal expansion was inferred from samplings taken at other points. In 6 of 18 patients, TCR clonotype switching occurred after therapy, and every newly emerging clone was STAT3 wild type. Dominant TCR clone burden was found to exceed STAT3 mutant burden in several patients, suggesting that STAT3 mutation arose secondarily within a pre-expanded clone. Persisting codominant clonotypes in some patients meant a small but highly pathogenic clone may have been missed.

Per the germline V gene, SGHRS is the CDR1 and YFSETQ is the CDR2. Trimming at the junction amounts to 1 base on V and 2 bases on J, and the germline ends lie 8 bases apart. Measured from the cysteine to the phenylalanine, the CDR3 is 14 residues long. Here the CDR3 DNA is all that survives: 42 bases in frame from base 1. DNA was extracted from blood mononuclear cells, and the same DNA was used for both TCR and STAT3 sequencing. TCRbeta libraries were sequenced on an Illumina MiSeq, and an average of roughly 39,000 productive templates per sample was obtained. The immunoSEQ assay, which uses multiplex PCR amplification, was used to generate TCRbeta CDR3 libraries. The published analysis was carried out like this. Following a previously defined approach, repertoire diversity was calculated, and values close to 0 point to extremely monoclonal samples. Imported from immuneACCESS, the table was reduced by TCRdb to in-frame sequences with V and J called. These copies leave out some clones; in studies compared against another copy, an unresolved V gene accounts for under half, and the cause of the remainder is not known. That table is the source of V, J and clone size, and D and trimming were worked out from the DNA. Within this sample are over 30,000 clones, with about 88% of them counted one time only. Over 0.35% of the sample rests with the top ten.

With respect to this clone: This receptor's antigen is unknown. Within one base of it there is no much larger clone, and no base qualities were kept.

Recombination connected TRBV5-1 to TRBJ2-3; the D gene lacks a confident call. The receptor's source is a human donor with T large granular lymphocyte leukemia. Some clones in this sample may be carry-over from other donors' samples. The specimen sequenced was PBMCs. The CDR3: CASSLMKDTDTQYF. The bases are TGCGCCAGCAGCTTGATGAAGGACACAGATACGCAGTATTTT.